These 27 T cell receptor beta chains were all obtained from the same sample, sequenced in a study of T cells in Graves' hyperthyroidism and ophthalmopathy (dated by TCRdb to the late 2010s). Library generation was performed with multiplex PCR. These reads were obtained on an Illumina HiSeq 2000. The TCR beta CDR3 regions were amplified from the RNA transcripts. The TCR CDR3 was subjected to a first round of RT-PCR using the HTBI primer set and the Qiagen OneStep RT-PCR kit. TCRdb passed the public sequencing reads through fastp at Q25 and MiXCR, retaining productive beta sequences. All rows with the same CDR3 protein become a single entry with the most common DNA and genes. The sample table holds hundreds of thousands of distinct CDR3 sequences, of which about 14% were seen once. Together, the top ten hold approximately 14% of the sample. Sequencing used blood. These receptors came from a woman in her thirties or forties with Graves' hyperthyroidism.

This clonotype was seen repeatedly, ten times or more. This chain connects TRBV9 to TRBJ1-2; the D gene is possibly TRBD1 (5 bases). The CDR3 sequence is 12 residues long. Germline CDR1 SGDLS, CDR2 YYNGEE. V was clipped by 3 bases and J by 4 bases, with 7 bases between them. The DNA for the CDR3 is TGTGCCAGCAGCGGGGGGGGCTATGGCTACACCTTC. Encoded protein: CASSGGGYGYTF.

The CDR3 region has the DNA TGCGCCAGCAGCTTGCGTCCTGCGGGAGGGGGGTCTGAGCAGTTCTTC. Its protein product is CASSLRPAGGGSEQFF. The chain recombines TRBV5-1 with TRBJ2-1; 9 nucleotides agree with TRBD2. J gave up 9 bases and V 1 base, and 11 bases lay outside the gene matches. The CDR3 is 16 amino acids. The V gene's germline CDR1 is SGHRS and CDR2 YFSETQ.

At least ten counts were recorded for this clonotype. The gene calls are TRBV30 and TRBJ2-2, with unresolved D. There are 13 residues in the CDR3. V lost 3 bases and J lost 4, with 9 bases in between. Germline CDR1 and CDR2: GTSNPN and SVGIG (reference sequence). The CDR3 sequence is CAWRTPSTGELFF. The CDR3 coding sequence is TGTGCCTGGAGGACGCCGAGCACCGGGGAGCTGTTTTTT.

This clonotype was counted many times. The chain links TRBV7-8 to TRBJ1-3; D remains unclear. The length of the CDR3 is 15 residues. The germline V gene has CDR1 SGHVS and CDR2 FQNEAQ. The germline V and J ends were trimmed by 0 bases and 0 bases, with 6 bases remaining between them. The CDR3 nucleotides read TGTGCCAGCAGCTTAGCAAGTGGCTCTGGAAACACCATATATTTT. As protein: CASSLASGSGNTIYF.

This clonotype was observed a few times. The CDR3 loop is CASSYRGTEDGYTF. DNA for the CDR3: TGTGCCAGCAGTTACCGTGGGACGGAGGATGGCTACACCTTC. This rearrangement joins TRBV6-5 to TRBJ1-2; D perhaps matches TRBD1 (5 bases). The CDR3 consists of 14 residues. Germline V gene data show CDR1 as MNHEY and CDR2 as SVGAGI. V was trimmed by 2 bases and J by 6 bases, leaving 13 bases between them.

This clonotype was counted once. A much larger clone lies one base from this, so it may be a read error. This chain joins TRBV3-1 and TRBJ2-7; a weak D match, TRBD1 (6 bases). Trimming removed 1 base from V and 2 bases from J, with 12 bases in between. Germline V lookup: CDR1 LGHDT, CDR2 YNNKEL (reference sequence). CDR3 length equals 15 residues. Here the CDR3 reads CASSQATGFAYEQYF. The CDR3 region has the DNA TGTGCCAGCAGCCAAGCCACAGGGTTTGCCTACGAGCAGTACTTC.

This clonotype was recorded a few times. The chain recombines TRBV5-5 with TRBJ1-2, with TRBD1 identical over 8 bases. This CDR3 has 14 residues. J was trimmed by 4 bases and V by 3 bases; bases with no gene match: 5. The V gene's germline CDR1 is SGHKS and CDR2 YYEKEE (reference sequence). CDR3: CASSSPTGVYGYTF. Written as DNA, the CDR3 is TGTGCCAGCAGCTCCCCGACAGGGGTCTATGGCTACACCTTC.

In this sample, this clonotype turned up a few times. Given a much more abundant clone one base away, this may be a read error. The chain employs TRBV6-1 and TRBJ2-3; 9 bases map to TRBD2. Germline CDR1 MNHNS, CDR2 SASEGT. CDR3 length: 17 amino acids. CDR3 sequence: CARSGPTSGSSTDTQYF. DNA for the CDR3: TGTGCCCGCAGTGGACCGACTAGCGGCTCTAGCACAGATACGCAGTATTTT.

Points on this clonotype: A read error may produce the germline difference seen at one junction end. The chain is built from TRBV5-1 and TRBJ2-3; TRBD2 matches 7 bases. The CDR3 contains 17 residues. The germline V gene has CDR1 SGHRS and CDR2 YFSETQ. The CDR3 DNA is TGCGCCAGCAGCCGTCGAGAAAGCGGGGCTAGCACAAATACGCAGTATTTT. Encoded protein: CASSRRESGASTNTQYF.

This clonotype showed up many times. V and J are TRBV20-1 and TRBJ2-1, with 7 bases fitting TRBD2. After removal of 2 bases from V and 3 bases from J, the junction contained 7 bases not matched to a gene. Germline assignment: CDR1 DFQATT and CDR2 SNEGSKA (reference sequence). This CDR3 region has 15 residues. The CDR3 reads CSARSSLAVYNEQFF. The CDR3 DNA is TGCAGTGCTAGAAGTTCCCTAGCGGTCTACAATGAGCAGTTCTTC.

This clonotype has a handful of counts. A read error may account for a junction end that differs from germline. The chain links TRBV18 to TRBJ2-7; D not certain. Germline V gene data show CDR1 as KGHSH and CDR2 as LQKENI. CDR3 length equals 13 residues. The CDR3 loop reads CASSPGSSYEQSF. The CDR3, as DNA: TGTGCCAGCTCACCCGGTAGCTCCTACGAGCAGTCCTTC.

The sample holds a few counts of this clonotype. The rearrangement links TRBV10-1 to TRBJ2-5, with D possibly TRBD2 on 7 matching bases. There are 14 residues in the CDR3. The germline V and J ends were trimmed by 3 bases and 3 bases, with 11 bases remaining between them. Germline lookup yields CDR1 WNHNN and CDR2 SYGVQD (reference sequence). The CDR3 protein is CASSDAGAEETQYF. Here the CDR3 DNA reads TGCGCCAGCAGTGATGCGGGGGCAGAAGAGACCCAGTACTTC.

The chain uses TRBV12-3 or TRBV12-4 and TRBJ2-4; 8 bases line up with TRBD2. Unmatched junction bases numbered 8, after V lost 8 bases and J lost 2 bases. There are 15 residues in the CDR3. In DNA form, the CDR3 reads TGTGCCAGCGGGGGACTAGGAGGGACCAAAAACATTCAGTACTTC. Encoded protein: CASGGLGGTKNIQYF.

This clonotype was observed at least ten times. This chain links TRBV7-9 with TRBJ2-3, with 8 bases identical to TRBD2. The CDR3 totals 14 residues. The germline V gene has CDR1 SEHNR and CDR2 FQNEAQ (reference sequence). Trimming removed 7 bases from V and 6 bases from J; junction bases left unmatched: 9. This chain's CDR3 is CASIQAGVSDTQYF. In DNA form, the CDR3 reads TGTGCCAGCATCCAAGCGGGAGTCAGTGATACGCAGTATTTT.

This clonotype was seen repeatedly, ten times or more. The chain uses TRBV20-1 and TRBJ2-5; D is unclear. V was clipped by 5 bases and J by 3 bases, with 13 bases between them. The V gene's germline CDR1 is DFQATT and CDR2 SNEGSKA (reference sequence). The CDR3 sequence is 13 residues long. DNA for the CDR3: TGCAGTGCTTACCCACGAGGTGAAGAGACCCAGTACTTC. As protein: CSAYPRGEETQYF.

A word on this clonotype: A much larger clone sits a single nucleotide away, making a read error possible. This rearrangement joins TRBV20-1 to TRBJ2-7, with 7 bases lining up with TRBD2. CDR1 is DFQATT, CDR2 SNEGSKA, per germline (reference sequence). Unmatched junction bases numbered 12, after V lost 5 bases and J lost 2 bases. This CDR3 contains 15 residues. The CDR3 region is CSAGSSSGDTYEQYF. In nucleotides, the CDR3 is TGCAGTGCTGGTTCATCCAGCGGGGATACCTACGAGCAGTACTTC.

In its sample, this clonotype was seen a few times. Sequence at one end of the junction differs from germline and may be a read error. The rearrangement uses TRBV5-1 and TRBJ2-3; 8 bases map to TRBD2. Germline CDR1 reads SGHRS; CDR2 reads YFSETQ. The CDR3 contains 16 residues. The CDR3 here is CASSRPTGGPTDTQYF. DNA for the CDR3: TGTGCCAGCAGCCGCCCGACGGGAGGGCCGACAGATACGCAGTATTTT.

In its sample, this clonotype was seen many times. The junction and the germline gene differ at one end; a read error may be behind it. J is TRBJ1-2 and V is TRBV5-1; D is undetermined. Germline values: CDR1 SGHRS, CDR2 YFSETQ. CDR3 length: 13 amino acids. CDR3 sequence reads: CASSLGPNYGYTF. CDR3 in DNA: TGTGCCAGCAGCCTGGGTCCTAACTATGGCTACACCTTC.

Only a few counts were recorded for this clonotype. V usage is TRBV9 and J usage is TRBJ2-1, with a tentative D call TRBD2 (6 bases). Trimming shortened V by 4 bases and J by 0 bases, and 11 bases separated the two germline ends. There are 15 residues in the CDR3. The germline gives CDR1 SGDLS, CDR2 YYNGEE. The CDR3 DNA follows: TGTGCCAGCAGCCCCCACGGGAGCTCCTACAATGAGCAGTTCTTC. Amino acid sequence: CASSPHGSSYNEQFF.

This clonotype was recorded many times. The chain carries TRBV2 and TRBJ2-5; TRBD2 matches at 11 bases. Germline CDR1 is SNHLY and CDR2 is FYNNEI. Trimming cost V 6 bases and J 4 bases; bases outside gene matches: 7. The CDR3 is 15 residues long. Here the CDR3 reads CASSPTSGRVETQYF. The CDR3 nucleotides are TGTGCCAGCAGCCCTACTAGCGGGAGAGTAGAGACCCAGTACTTC.

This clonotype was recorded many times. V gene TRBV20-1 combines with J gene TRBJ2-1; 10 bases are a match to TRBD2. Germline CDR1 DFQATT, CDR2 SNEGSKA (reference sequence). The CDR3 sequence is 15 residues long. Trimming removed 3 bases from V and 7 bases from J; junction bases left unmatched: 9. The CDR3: CSARQAGGKYNEQFF. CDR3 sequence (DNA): TGCAGTGCTAGGCAAGCGGGAGGGAAATATAATGAGCAGTTCTTC.

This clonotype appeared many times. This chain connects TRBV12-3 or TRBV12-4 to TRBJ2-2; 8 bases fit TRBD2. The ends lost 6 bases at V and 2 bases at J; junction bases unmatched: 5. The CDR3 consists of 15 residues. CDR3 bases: TGTGCCAGCAGCAAGAGCGGGAGAAACACCGGGGAGCTGTTTTTT. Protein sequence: CASSKSGRNTGELFF.

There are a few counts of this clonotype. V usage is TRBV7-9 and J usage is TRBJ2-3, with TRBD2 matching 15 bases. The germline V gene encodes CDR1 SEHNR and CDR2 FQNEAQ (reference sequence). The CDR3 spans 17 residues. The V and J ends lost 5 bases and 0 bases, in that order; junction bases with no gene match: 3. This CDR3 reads CASSKGLAGGSTDTQYF. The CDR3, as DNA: TGTGCCAGCAGCAAGGGACTAGCGGGAGGCAGCACAGATACGCAGTATTTT.

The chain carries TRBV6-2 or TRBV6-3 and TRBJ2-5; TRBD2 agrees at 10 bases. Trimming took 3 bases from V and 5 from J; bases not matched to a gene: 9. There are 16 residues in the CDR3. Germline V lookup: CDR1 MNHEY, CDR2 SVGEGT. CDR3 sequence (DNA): TGTGCCAGCAGTTATATCGTAGCGGGAGGAGGGGAGACCCAGTACTTC. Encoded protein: CASSYIVAGGGETQYF.

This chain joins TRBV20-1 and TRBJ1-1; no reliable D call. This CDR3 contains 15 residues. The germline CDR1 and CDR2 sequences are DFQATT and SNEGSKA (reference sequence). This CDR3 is CNPGNKPGLNTEAFF. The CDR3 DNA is TGCAACCCCGGGAACAAGCCGGGATTGAACACTGAAGCTTTCTTT.

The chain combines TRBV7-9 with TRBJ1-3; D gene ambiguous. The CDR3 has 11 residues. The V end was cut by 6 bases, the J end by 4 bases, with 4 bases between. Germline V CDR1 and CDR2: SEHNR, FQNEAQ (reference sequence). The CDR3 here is CASREGNTIYF. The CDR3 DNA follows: TGTGCCAGCAGGGAGGGAAACACCATATATTTT.

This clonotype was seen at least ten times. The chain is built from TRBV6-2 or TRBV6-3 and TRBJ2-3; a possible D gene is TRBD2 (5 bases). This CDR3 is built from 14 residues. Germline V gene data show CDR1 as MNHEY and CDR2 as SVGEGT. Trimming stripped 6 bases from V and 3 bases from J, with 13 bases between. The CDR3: CASSVRGRTDTQYF. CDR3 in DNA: TGTGCCAGCAGCGTTAGAGGGAGAACAGATACGCAGTATTTT.